The present T cell receptor (beta chain) was sequenced within a study of T cells in Graves' hyperthyroidism and ophthalmopathy. General observations from the study: Blood samples included most of the expanded thyroid clonotypes exceeding 0.001.

Amplified TCR beta CDR3 regions came from RNA transcripts. HTBI primers were the set used in a first-round RT-PCR of the TCR CDR3. TCRdb re-called the multiplex PCR reads through MiXCR, storing one row per CDR3 protein. The data contain around 420,000 distinct CDR3 sequences, around 13% of them seen just once; the ten biggest clones take up less than 6.5%. This clonotype has a count of ten or more. The antigen is not known. What was sequenced was blood. This receptor was taken from a woman aged 18-30 years with Graves' hyperthyroidism.

In DNA form, the CDR3 reads TGTGCCATCAGTGAGGGGACTAGCGGGACCTATGAGCAGTTCTTC. Translation gives CAISEGTSGTYEQFF. The chain combines TRBV10-3 with TRBJ2-1; the match to TRBD2 covers 13 bases. This CDR3 has 15 residues. Germline trimming cut 2 bases from V and 8 bases from J; bases unmatched to any gene: 3. Germline assignment: CDR1 ENHRY and CDR2 SYGVKD.